This T cell receptor (beta chain) stems from a study of blood T cell repertoires in COVID-19. Study overall: Spain, Italy and the United States supplied samples that represented acute and convalescent COVID-19. Nucleic acid was either cDNA or gDNA, and it came from T cells, B-cell-depleted T cells, or PBMCs.

Original methodology: Amplifying reference gene primers gave estimates of nucleated cell counts. Produced via immunoSEQ multiplex PCR; TCRdb's table is partial and in-frame only. V and J calls plus clone size are reproduced from that table; the DNA served to infer D and trimming. The sample has more than 95,000 clones, around 81% seen once. The CDR3 runs 15 residues. Per germline, CDR1 SGHTS and CDR2 YDEGEE. The germline V and J ends were trimmed by 0 bases and 2 bases, with 9 bases remaining between them. Sequencing was carried out using peripheral blood. The rearrangement links TRBV5-8 to TRBJ1-5; D gene ambiguous. The TCR sequence derives from a man older than 75 with acute or convalescent COVID-19. The DNA for the CDR3 is TGTGCCAGCAGCTTGGGGCGAGCGGGCAATCAGCCCCAGCATTTT. This sequence encodes CASSLGRAGNQPQHF.